The source of this T cell receptor beta chain is a study of shared clonotypes between healthy human individuals. The table came from immunoSEQ multiplex PCR; TCRdb's copy has only in-frame clones and leaves some out. This table has 80,000 to 100,000 clones, roughly three quarters appearing once. Germline V gives CDR1 SGHRS, CDR2 YFSETQ. V gave up 4 bases and J gave up 1 base; unmatched junction bases: 11. This CDR3 contains 19 residues. The V and J genes are TRBV5-1 and TRBJ2-2, with 12 bases identical to TRBD2. The TCR originated in a young man in good health. Sequenced sample: memory CD8+ T cells sorted from blood. Documented subset: CD45RO+ cells pooled with CCR7-negative TemRA cells. The CDR3 DNA is TGCGCCAGCAGCCCAACTCTAGCGGGAGGGCCTAAGAACACCGGGGAGCTGTTTTTT. As protein: CASSPTLAGGPKNTGELFF.